A selection of T cell receptor beta chains follows, all from one sample in a study of molecular identifiers for immune sequencing clone quantification. Using its own MiXCR run on the PCR reads, TCRdb lists one record per CDR3 protein. The table shows about 36,000 distinct CDR3 sequences, with approximately 18% occurring only once. Sequencing was performed on naive CD8+ T cells from blood, with Jurkat cell RNA spiked in. The receptors were sampled from a human donor in good health. Some libraries in this study had Jurkat cell RNA spiked in. Each CDR3 is given with its conserved first and last residue. D genes are given only for firm matches. Expanded clones are given a class, and other clones once, few, many or no size at all.

>TRBJ2-3|few|TRBV24-1|NA
TGTGCCACCAGTGAACCTCCGGGACTCGGCCAGTATTTT
CATSEPPGLGQYF
>TRBJ2-1|many|TRBV29-1|TRBD2
TGCAGCGTTGATGGGGCTAGCGGGTCGGACAATGAGCAGTTCTTC
CSVDGASGSDNEQFF
>TRBJ2-7|many|TRBV20-1|NA
TGCAGTGGGACTATCACCTCCTACGAGCAGTACTTC
CSGTITSYEQYF
>TRBJ2-3|few|TRBV2|NA
TGTGCCAGCAGTCGGACGGGCACAGATACGCAGTATTTT
CASSRTGTDTQYF
>TRBJ2-5|many|TRBV20-1|NA
TGCAGTGCTAGAGATTCGTCGGGGTCGGGCCAAGAGACCCAGTACTTC
CSARDSSGSGQETQYF
>TRBJ2-1|many|TRBV28|NA
TGTGCCAGCACCGGGGCCCTCTACAATGAGCAGTTCTTC
CASTGALYNEQFF
>TRBJ1-1|medium-sized|TRBV5-1|TRBD1
TGCGCCAGCAGCTTTAGACAGGGGTCCGAAGCTTTCTTT
CASSFRQGSEAFF
>TRBJ1-5|many|TRBV28|NA
TGTGCCAGCAGTTCAGGCAAATATAGCAATCAGCCCCAGCATTTT
CASSSGKYSNQPQHF
>TRBJ2-7|few|TRBV5-4|NA
TGTGCCAGCAGCTTGATAACCAGCTACGAGCAGTACTTC
CASSLITSYEQYF
>TRBJ1-2|NA|TRBV15|NA
TGTGCCACCAGCAGAGACCCTCCGGACAGCTTAATTACCTATGGCTACACCTTC
CATSRDPPDSLITYGYTF
>TRBJ2-2|many|TRBV12-3/TRBV12-4|NA
TGTGCCAGCAGTTGGTCCGGGGAGCTGTTTTTT
CASSWSGELFF
>TRBJ2-5|once|TRBV4-2|NA
TGTGCCAGCAGCCAAGAAAAGACCGCGGGGAACCAAGGGACCCAGTACTTC
CASSQEKTAGNQGTQYF
>TRBJ2-1|NA|TRBV7-9|NA
TGTGCCAGCAACCCGGAGGTGTGGCAGTTCTTC
CASNPEVWQFF
>TRBJ2-3|many|TRBV12-3/TRBV12-4|NA
TGTGCCAGCAGTGGTCCAGATACGCAGTATTTT
CASSGPDTQYF
>TRBJ1-1|many|TRBV5-1|TRBD1
TGCGCCAGCAGGCTTCCGGGACAGGAAGCTTTCTTT
CASRLPGQEAFF
>TRBJ2-5|many|TRBV14|NA
TGTGCCAGCAGCCAGACCCCTGGAAGGCTTGGGGAGACCCAGTACTTC
CASSQTPGRLGETQYF
>TRBJ2-7|many|TRBV7-3|TRBD1
TGTGCCAGCAGCCTATACAGGGGAGTAAGGTCCTACGAGCAGTACTTC
CASSLYRGVRSYEQYF
>TRBJ2-2|few|TRBV5-1|NA
TGCGCCAGCAGCTTAGGGATGGCAGTTGCCACCGGGGAGCTGTTTTTT
CASSLGMAVATGELFF
>TRBJ1-1|few|TRBV19|NA
TGTGCCAGTAGTATGGGGGCGGGTTACACTGAAGCTTTCTTT
CASSMGAGYTEAFF
>TRBJ2-2|few|TRBV27|NA
TGTGCCAGCAGTTTTACCTCCGGGGAGCTGTTTTTT
CASSFTSGELFF
>TRBJ1-5|NA|TRBV20-1|TRBD1
TGCAGTGCTAGGGACAGGGGACATCGCAATCAGCCCCGGCATTTT
CSARDRGHRNQPRHF
>TRBJ2-1|many|TRBV28|NA
TGTGCCAGCAGTTTACCCCCGGAGGGGGGCTACAATGAGCAGTTCTTC
CASSLPPEGGYNEQFF
>TRBJ2-1|many|TRBV19|NA
TGTGCCAGTAGTATAATGACAGCCAATGAGCAGTTCTTC
CASSIMTANEQFF
>TRBJ2-1|NA|TRBV7-2|NA
TGTGCCAGCAGCATATCATGGCTGGAGCAGTTCTTC
CASSISWLEQFF
>TRBJ2-7|few|TRBV19|NA
TGTGCCAGTAGGAACCCGTGGCCCCTCTACGAGCAGTACTTC
CASRNPWPLYEQYF
>TRBJ2-7|NA|TRBV2|TRBD1
TGTGCCAGCAGATTACCGGGACAGGGTTTATTCGACTACGAGCAGTACTTC
CASRLPGQGLFDYEQYF
>TRBJ2-1|many|TRBV27|TRBD1
TGTGCCAGCATCCGGACAGGGGGCGATTCCTACAATGAGCAGTTCTTC
CASIRTGGDSYNEQFF
>TRBJ1-5|NA|TRBV12-3/TRBV12-4|TRBD1
TGTGCCAGCAGCTCCGACAGGGAGAATCAGCCCCAGCATTTT
CASSSDRENQPQHF
>TRBJ2-4|NA|TRBV7-2|NA
TGTGCCAGCAGCTTCGGGGGCTCGGACATTCAGTACTTC
CASSFGGSDIQYF